These 12 T cell receptor beta chains came from one sample sequenced in a study of technical replicates of blood from a handful of donors. The repertoire was sequenced with immunoSEQ multiplex PCR; TCRdb's copy has only in-frame clones and lacks some. There are some 60,000 clones in the sample; around 87% occur only once, and roughly 5% lies in the top ten. Sequenced sample: PBMCs. The receptors stem from a human donor in good health. Some clones in this sample may be carry-over from other donors' samples.

The chain joins TRBV5-6 to TRBJ2-7, with D unclear. With 4 bases removed from V and 3 bases from J, the gap between germline ends came to 23 bases. CDR3 length equals 17 residues. CDR1 is SGHDT, CDR2 YYEEEE, per germline. The CDR3 protein is CASSRKVGYAVFYEQYF. Here the CDR3 DNA reads TGTGCCAGCAGCAGAAAAGTGGGCTACGCAGTCTTCTACGAGCAGTACTTC.

The gene calls are TRBV7-9 and TRBJ1-5, with a tentative D call TRBD1 (5 bases). Trimming removed 0 bases from V and 0 bases from J, with 6 bases in between. CDR3 size: 15 residues. CDR1 SEHNR and CDR2 FQNEAQ come from the germline V gene (reference sequence). Here the CDR3 reads CASSLAGVSNQPQHF. The CDR3 bases are TGTGCCAGCAGCTTAGCAGGGGTTAGCAATCAGCCCCAGCATTTT.

The gene calls are TRBV10-2 and TRBJ2-3; TRBD2 is a possible D gene (5 bases). The CDR3 loop spans 15 amino acids. The V and J ends lost 1 base and 5 bases respectively, with 13 bases between them. CDR1 and CDR2 (germline): WSHSY, SAAADI. For the CDR3, the DNA is TGCGCCAGCAGTGAGTTTGGAGGTGGTGGAGATACGCAGTATTTT. Encoded protein: CASSEFGGGGDTQYF.

This chain joins TRBV6-6 and TRBJ2-7; D is unresolved. The CDR3 covers 13 residues. Trimming left V 0 bases short and J 9 bases short, with 12 bases between. In germline, CDR1 is MNHNY, CDR2 SVGAGI (reference sequence). Here the CDR3 reads CASSYSVIRWQYF. In DNA, the CDR3 is TGTGCCAGCAGTTACTCCGTTATTCGTTGGCAGTACTTC.

The J gene is TRBJ1-6, the V gene TRBV6-5, with D possibly matching TRBD1 (6 bases). The CDR3 has 15 residues. Trimming removed 5 bases from V and 5 bases from J, with 13 bases in between. CDR1 MNHEY and CDR2 SVGAGI come from the germline V gene. The CDR3 loop is CASSPYRVDNSPLHF. The CDR3, as DNA: TGTGCCAGCAGTCCATACAGGGTAGATAATTCACCCCTCCACTTT.

This chain joins TRBV27 and TRBJ2-1; 10 nucleotides match TRBD2. Germline V CDR1 and CDR2: MNHEY, SMNVEV (reference sequence). The CDR3 totals 18 residues. V shed 3 bases and J 4 bases; nucleotides not matched to a gene: 12. The CDR3 bases are TGTGCCAGCAGTTTTAGGCTAGCGGGAGCCTCCTCTTACAATGAGCAGTTCTTC. It codes for CASSFRLAGASSYNEQFF.

This chain connects TRBV7-8 to TRBJ2-7; D is undetermined. CDR3 length equals 11 residues. V shed 5 bases and J shed 4 bases, with 6 bases lying between them. Per the germline V gene, CDR1 is SGHVS and CDR2 is FQNEAQ. This CDR3 reads CASSVNYEQYF. DNA for the CDR3: TGTGCCAGCAGCGTCAATTACGAGCAGTACTTC.

This clone was recorded at least ten times. The chain couples TRBV4-2 to TRBJ2-3; D is uncertain. The germline V and J ends were trimmed by 3 bases and 2 bases, with 6 bases remaining between them. Germline assignment: CDR1 LGHNA and CDR2 YNFKEQ. This CDR3 is built from 13 residues. The DNA for the CDR3 is TGTGCCAGCAGCCAGGCATTCACAGATACGCAGTATTTT. Amino acid sequence: CASSQAFTDTQYF.

This sequence joins TRBV10-2 and TRBJ2-7; 7 nucleotides match TRBD2. Germline CDR1 is WSHSY and CDR2 is SAAADI. The CDR3 loop spans 16 amino acids. V was pared by 4 bases and J by 3 bases, with 12 bases of the junction left unmatched. The CDR3 coding sequence is TGCGCCAGCAGTGCGGCTAGCGGAGAAAAGTTCTACGAGCAGTACTTC. This gives the protein CASSAASGEKFYEQYF.

V usage is TRBV7-2 and J usage is TRBJ1-2; no definite D call. This CDR3 has 15 amino acids. Trimming shortened V by 7 bases and J by 4 bases, and 19 bases separated the two germline ends. Germline assignment: CDR1 SGHTA and CDR2 FQGNSA. CDR3 sequence: CASTQPPRGGYGYTF. The CDR3 DNA reads as TGTGCCAGCACCCAACCCCCTCGGGGAGGCTATGGCTACACCTTC. The whole variable domain, filled in from reference TRBV7-2 and TRBJ1-2, reads GAGVSQSPSNKVTEKGKDVELRCDPISGHTALYWYRQSLGQGLEFLIYFQGNSAPDKSGLPSDRFSAERTGGSVSTLTIQRTQQEDSAVYLCASTQPPRGGYGYTFGSGTRLTVV.

V usage is TRBV6-5 and J usage is TRBJ1-2, with D tentatively TRBD1 (6 bases). From germline, CDR1 is MNHEY and CDR2 SVGAGI. This CDR3 spans 15 amino acids. Trimming removed 2 bases at V and 6 bases at J, with 16 bases between. CDR3 region: CASSYIRRGGNGYTF. The CDR3 DNA is TGTGCCAGCAGTTACATCCGGAGGGGGGGGAATGGCTACACCTTC.

Notes on this clone: The identical CDR3 is also encoded by other nucleotide sequences in the sample. The chain links TRBV10-3 to TRBJ1-2, with unresolved D. CDR1 and CDR2 from the germline V gene are ENHRY and SYGVKD. The CDR3 is made up of 13 amino acids. Trimming took off 0 bases at V and 5 bases at J, with 7 bases between the two ends. In nucleotides, the CDR3 is TGTGCCATCAGTGAGTCTAGAGGGTATGGCTACACCTTC. Its protein is CAISESRGYGYTF.